This T cell receptor beta chain was recovered during a study of molecular identifiers for immune sequencing clone quantification. TCRdb processed the PCR reads anew with MiXCR; each CDR3 protein has one entry. The sample includes 88,000 or so distinct CDR3 sequences, 21% of them seen just once. CDR1 MNHEY and CDR2 SMNVEV come from the germline V gene (reference sequence). Deletions cut 4 bases from V and 6 bases from J, with 13 bases between. CDR3 length: 13 residues. This receptor was taken from a human donor in good health. Some libraries in this study had Jurkat cell RNA spiked in. The sample comprised naive CD8+ T cells from blood, with Jurkat cell RNA spiked in. The subset was: FACS-sorted CD8+CD4-CCR7+CD45RA+ naive T cells. V gene TRBV27 combines with J gene TRBJ2-7; D is ambiguous. CDR3 sequence: CASSYSQDLEQYF. Written as DNA, the CDR3 is TGTGCCAGCAGTTATTCACAAGACCTCGAGCAGTACTTC.